This T cell receptor (beta chain) was found in a study of blood T cell repertoires in COVID-19. Study-level information: Samples came from the United States, Italy and Spain, spanning acute and convalescent COVID-19. From T cells, B-cell-depleted T cells, or PBMCs came the material, which was cDNA or gDNA.

Authors' analysis steps: Amplification of reference gene primers provided the estimated nucleated cell counts. Here immunoSEQ multiplex PCR was the method, and the copy in TCRdb shows in-frame clones only, minus some. The V and J calls and the clone size are those of that table, but D and trimming were determined from the DNA. The profile shows over 95,000 clones, about 85% of them singletons. With 4 bases removed from V and 2 bases from J, the gap between germline ends came to 18 bases. The CDR3 is made up of 17 amino acids. Germline CDR1 is LGHNA and CDR2 is YSLEER. The chain links TRBV4-3 to TRBJ1-3, with TRBD1 as a possible D gene (6 bases). The clonotype comes from a man in his forties or fifties with acute or convalescent COVID-19. The sample was peripheral blood. Written as DNA, the CDR3 is TGCGCCAGCAGCCGCTACGGGTGGGGGCAAGCTGGAAACACCATATATTTT. Its translation is CASSRYGWGQAGNTIYF.